The entry below describes one T cell receptor (beta chain). The antigen is not known. This entry belongs to a study of beta chain features in type 1 diabetes. As for the study in general: No age, gender or cell yield differences were seen between patients and healthy donors. All samples together contributed 100 million to 120 million sorted cells for examination.

V lost 4 bases to trimming and J lost 0 bases; unmatched junction nucleotides: 7. The CDR3 runs to 16 residues. Germline loops: CDR1 SGHNT, CDR2 YYREEE (reference sequence). Study outcomes and limitations: These data did not resolve whether HLA type affects TCRB rearrangement.

The authors obtained over 95% purity in all sorted populations. Expressed TCRB transcripts were sequenced because the isolated RNA had all been reverse transcribed beforehand. Profiled with immunoSEQ multiplex PCR; TCRdb holds only in-frame clones, not every one. The sample consists of just over 450,000 clones, approximately 30% of them appearing once. Sequencing was done on a sample of naive CD4+ T cells from blood. This chain links TRBV5-4 with TRBJ2-3; 8 nucleotides align to TRBD1. The receptor's source is a man aged 18 to 29 in good health. CDR3 bases: TGTGCCAGCAGCCTGAGGACAGGGACCAGCACAGATACGCAGTATTTT. Translated: CASSLRTGTSTDTQYF.